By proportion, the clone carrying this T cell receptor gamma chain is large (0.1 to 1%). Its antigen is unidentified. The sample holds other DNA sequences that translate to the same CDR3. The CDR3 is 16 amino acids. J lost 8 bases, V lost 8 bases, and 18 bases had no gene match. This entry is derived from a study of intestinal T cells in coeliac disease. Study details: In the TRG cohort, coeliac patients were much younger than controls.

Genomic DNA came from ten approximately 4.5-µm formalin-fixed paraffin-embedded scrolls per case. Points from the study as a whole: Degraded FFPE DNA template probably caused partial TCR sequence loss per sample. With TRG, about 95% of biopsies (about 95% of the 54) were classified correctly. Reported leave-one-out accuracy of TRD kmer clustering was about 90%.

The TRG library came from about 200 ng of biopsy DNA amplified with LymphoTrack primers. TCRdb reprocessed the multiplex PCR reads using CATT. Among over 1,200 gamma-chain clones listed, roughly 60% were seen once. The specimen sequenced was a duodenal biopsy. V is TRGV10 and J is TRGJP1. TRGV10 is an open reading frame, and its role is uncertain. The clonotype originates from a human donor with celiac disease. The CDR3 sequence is CAAWDYKRTGGWFKIF. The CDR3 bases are TGTGCTGCGTGGGATTATAAGAGAACGGGCGGTTGGTTCAAGATATTT.